The 2 T cell receptor beta chains below were found in one sample sequenced in a study of CD8 T cells in Susac syndrome (dated 2019 in TCRdb). The library relied on the immunoSEQ multiplex PCR assay. RNA was extracted using the RNeasy kit, and about 0.5 to 1 ug of the RNA was reverse transcribed with random hexamers. TCRdb reran the public reads through fastp at Q25 and MiXCR, keeping productive beta chains. CDR3 protein duplicates are merged, each entry listing the most common genes and DNA. Recorded for this sample are some 110,000 distinct CDR3 sequences; roughly 95% of them occurred a single time. Clones ranked in the top ten supply 0.41% of the sample. Specimen: CD8+ T cells from PBMCs. Every receptor here comes from a human donor with Susac syndrome.

The V call is TRBV19, the J call TRBJ1-5; 7 bases align to TRBD1. Germline V gene data show CDR1 as LNHDA and CDR2 as SQIVND (reference sequence). V shed 5 bases, J shed 8 bases, and the junction held 12 bases outside the gene matches. This CDR3 region has 15 residues. The CDR3 region is CASSSSWQGGKPQHF. In nucleotides, the CDR3 is TGTGCCAGTAGTTCCTCGTGGCAGGGGGGAAAGCCCCAGCATTTT.

The chain carries TRBV4-1 and TRBJ2-3, with 10 bases that match TRBD2. V trimming: 4 bases; J trimming: 0 bases; junction bases outside the gene matches: 10. Germline V gene sequence: CDR1 MGHRA, CDR2 YSYEKL. The CDR3 is made up of 18 amino acids. CDR3 amino acids: CASSRRLAGPASTDTQYF. In DNA, the CDR3 is TGCGCCAGCAGCCGCCGACTAGCGGGTCCTGCTAGCACAGATACGCAGTATTTT.